Shown below are 29 T cell receptor beta chains from a single sample sequenced in a study of blood T cells in healthy people across ages. A second PCR, run for roughly 6 to 11 cycles, used a sample-barcoded 5' primer plus a J-beta primer mix. TCRdb passed the 5' RACE reads through MiXCR, listing each CDR3 protein once. The profile shows about 580,000 distinct CDR3 sequences, 45% to 55% of them singletons. Specimen: blood. The receptors stem from a man older than 75 in good health.

This clonotype was seen repeatedly, ten times or more. The chain has TRBV6-1 and TRBJ1-2, with TRBD1 identical over 9 bases. V trimming: 4 bases; J trimming: 10 bases; junction bases outside the gene matches: 19. CDR3 length: 17 amino acids. Germline CDR1 is MNHNS and CDR2 is SASEGT. As DNA, the CDR3 is TGTGCCAGCAGTGCCGCCGGGACAGGGTCTCGACCGGGCGTCTACACCTTC. Residues: CASSAAGTGSRPGVYTF.

The V gene is TRBV7-8, the J gene TRBJ2-3, with 9 bases identical to TRBD1. With 6 bases clipped from V and 4 bases from J, the junction kept 8 bases outside the gene matches. This CDR3 is 15 amino acids long. Germline lookup yields CDR1 SGHVS and CDR2 FQNEAQ. CDR3: CASRQQGARADTQYF. In DNA, the CDR3 is TGTGCCAGCAGACAACAGGGGGCGCGGGCAGATACGCAGTATTTT.

The chain joins TRBV30 to TRBJ1-2; D is uncertain. V was pared by 1 base and J by 6 bases, with 9 bases between. CDR1 is GTSNPN, CDR2 SVGIG, per germline (reference sequence). CDR3 length: 12 amino acids. The CDR3 spells CAWSDRPNGYTF. The CDR3 DNA is TGTGCCTGGAGTGACCGTCCGAATGGCTACACCTTC.

The chain joins TRBV7-2 to TRBJ1-2, with 7 bases fitting TRBD1. The CDR3 sequence is 12 residues long. The V segment lost 7 bases and the J segment 5 bases; nucleotides outside the gene matches: 4. Germline V gene data show CDR1 as SGHTA and CDR2 as FQGNSA. CDR3 amino acids: CASIRTGYGYTF. As DNA, the CDR3 is TGTGCCAGCATAAGGACAGGATATGGCTACACCTTC.

This clonotype has only one observation. V gene TRBV5-1 combines with J gene TRBJ2-7, with TRBD2 matching over 10 bases. The V and J ends lost 2 bases and 0 bases, in that order; junction bases with no gene match: 5. From germline, CDR1 is SGHRS and CDR2 YFSETQ. The CDR3 has 16 residues. The CDR3 region has the DNA TGCGCCAGCAGCTTCGACCTAGCGGGGGTCTCCTACGAGCAGTACTTC. Protein: CASSFDLAGVSYEQYF.

Concerning this clonotype: Relative to the germline gene, one junction end is altered; a read error may explain this. This chain links TRBV7-9 with TRBJ1-2; D call uncertain. The CDR3 sequence is 11 residues long. Germline V CDR1 and CDR2: SEHNR, FQNEAQ (reference sequence). As DNA, the CDR3 is TGTGCCACCAGCTCCGGTCAAAGCTACACCTTC. Amino acids: CATSSGQSYTF.

This clonotype has a count of ten or more. The chain links TRBV6-6 to TRBJ2-7; D not certain. The CDR3 runs 16 residues. Germline values: CDR1 MNHNY, CDR2 SVGAGI (reference sequence). Trimming stripped 3 bases from V and 0 bases from J, with 15 bases between. In DNA form, the CDR3 reads TGTGCCAGCAGTTATTCCCTGGCCAGTCTCTCCTACGAGCAGTACTTC. This codes for CASSYSLASLSYEQYF.

J is TRBJ1-5 and V is TRBV4-2; D perhaps matches TRBD1 (5 bases). Trimming took off 0 bases at V and 12 bases at J, with 21 bases between the two ends. Germline CDR1 is LGHNA and CDR2 is YNFKEQ. CDR3 length equals 16 residues. CDR3 nucleotide sequence: TGTGCCAGCAGCCAAGAGAAAGGAACCGCAATGGACATCCAGCATTTT. Encoded protein: CASSQEKGTAMDIQHF.

The CDR3 reads CASSGYSGELFF. CDR3 DNA: TGTGCCAGCAGCGGATATTCCGGGGAGCTGTTTTTT. The chain couples TRBV9 to TRBJ2-2; the D is unclear. V was trimmed by 3 bases and J by 6 bases, leaving 6 bases between them. The germline V gene encodes CDR1 SGDLS and CDR2 YYNGEE. The CDR3 length is 12 residues.

The J gene is TRBJ2-1, the V gene TRBV10-3; 9 nucleotides agree with TRBD2. The J call is uncertain, as TRBJ2-7 better fits the DNA end. The germline V gene has CDR1 ENHRY and CDR2 SYGVKD. CDR3 length equals 19 residues. CDR3 nucleotide sequence: TGTGCCATCAGCGCCATAATCGGGCGGGGGGGGCCCACTTACAATGAGCAGTACTTC. This encodes CAISAIIGRGGPTYNEQYF.

V is TRBV5-4 and J is TRBJ2-5, with 7 bases lining up with TRBD1. This CDR3 is 15 amino acids long. Per the germline V gene, CDR1 is SGHNT and CDR2 is YYREEE (reference sequence). Trimming removed 0 bases from V and 11 bases from J; junction bases left unmatched: 13. The CDR3 loop is CASSLEGTEDNEQYF. In nucleotides, the CDR3 is TGTGCCAGCAGCTTGGAGGGGACAGAGGACAATGAGCAGTACTTC.

The chain employs TRBV29-1 and TRBJ2-2, with D hard to call. V lost 7 bases to trimming and J lost 4 bases, with 13 bases between them. The CDR3 spans 13 residues. From germline, CDR1 is SQVTM and CDR2 ANQGSEA. This chain's CDR3 is CSGGSSSTGELFF. In DNA, the CDR3 is TGCAGCGGCGGCTCCTCGTCCACCGGGGAGCTGTTTTTT.

CDR3 sequence (DNA): TGTGCCAGCAGCTTAGATCCAGCGAACACTGAAGCTTTCTTT. This sequence encodes CASSLDPANTEAFF. The chain employs TRBV7-9 and TRBJ1-1; D is uncertain. Germline-derived CDR1 and CDR2 are SEHNR and FQNEAQ (reference sequence). The CDR3 runs to 14 residues. Trimming removed 1 base at V and 1 base at J, with 7 bases between.

As for this clonotype: A read error may be the cause here, since a much bigger clone is one base away. The rearrangement links TRBV6-5 to TRBJ1-2, with a possible D match to TRBD1 (5 bases). CDR3 length equals 13 residues. CDR1 is MNHEY and CDR2 is SVGAGI in the germline V gene. CDR3 coding DNA: TGTGCCGGCAGTCCGACCGGGACGCGAGGCTACACCTTC. This encodes CAGSPTGTRGYTF.

This clonotype turned up a few times. The chain is built from TRBV15 and TRBJ1-2; D might be TRBD1 (5 bases). Germline CDR1 and CDR2: LNHNV and YYDKDF (reference sequence). V gave up 0 bases and J gave up 7 bases, with 18 bases separating them. This CDR3 is built from 16 residues. Here the CDR3 reads CATSRDSLGRASGYTF. The CDR3 region has the DNA TGTGCCACCAGCAGAGATAGCTTAGGCAGGGCAAGTGGCTACACCTTC.

The chain has TRBV7-2 and TRBJ2-7; 9 bases match TRBD2. CDR1 is SGHTA and CDR2 is FQGNSA in the germline V gene. V shed 5 bases, J shed 1 base, and the junction held 6 bases outside the gene matches. This CDR3 spans 15 amino acids. As DNA, the CDR3 is TGTGCCAGCAGCGTTAGCGGGAGCCAATCCTACGAGCAGTACTTC. Amino acid sequence: CASSVSGSQSYEQYF.

The chain couples TRBV3-1 to TRBJ2-3; no clear D gene. Trimming took 3 bases from V and 3 from J, leaving 10 bases between them. The CDR3 consists of 14 residues. Germline lookup yields CDR1 LGHDT and CDR2 YNNKEL (reference sequence). The CDR3 DNA is TGTGCCAGCAGCCATTCCCTGCGAACAGATACGCAGTATTTT. Translation gives CASSHSLRTDTQYF.

The gene calls are TRBV29-1 and TRBJ1-2; TRBD1 is a possible D gene (5 bases). V shed 0 bases and J shed 6 bases, with 17 bases lying between them. Germline V gives CDR1 SQVTM, CDR2 ANQGSEA. The CDR3 runs to 15 residues. The CDR3 DNA is TGCAGCGTTGAAGAACTTAGAGGGGCCGAGAATGGCTACACCTTC. It translates to CSVEELRGAENGYTF. Drawing the rest from reference TRBV29-1 and TRBJ1-2, the complete variable domain is SAVISQKPSRDICQRGTSLTIQCQVDSQVTMMFWYRQQPGQSLTLIATANQGSEATYESGFVIDKFPISRPNLTFSTLTVSNMSPEDSSIYLCSVEELRGAENGYTFGSGTRLTVV.

This clonotype was detected a few times. V is TRBV10-2 and J is TRBJ2-2; tentative D call: TRBD1 (5 bases). The germline CDR1 and CDR2 sequences are WSHSY and SAAADI. Trimming pared 8 bases from V and 6 bases from J, leaving 7 bases between. This CDR3 is 11 amino acids long. The CDR3 DNA follows: TGCGCCAGCCTACAGGCCGGGGAGCTGTTTTTT. Its protein is CASLQAGELFF.

This chain uses TRBV12-3 or TRBV12-4 with TRBJ2-3, with D possibly matching TRBD2 (5 bases). Trimming shortened V by 2 bases and J by 6 bases, and 18 bases separated the two germline ends. CDR3 length: 16 amino acids. CDR3 sequence reads: CASSLYVVVGGDTQYF. The CDR3 coding sequence is TGTGCCAGCAGTTTATATGTGGTAGTCGGCGGGGATACGCAGTATTTT.

A few counts support this clonotype. CDR3 loop: CASTRQGENTEAFF. In DNA form, the CDR3 reads TGCGCCAGCACCAGACAGGGCGAGAACACTGAAGCTTTCTTT. This chain joins TRBV5-1 and TRBJ1-1, with 7 bases identical to TRBD1. The trim removed 6 bases at V and 1 base at J, leaving 6 bases unmatched. Germline assignment: CDR1 SGHRS and CDR2 YFSETQ. The CDR3 has 14 residues.

This chain joins TRBV15 and TRBJ2-1; D is possibly TRBD2 (6 bases). CDR3 length: 12 amino acids. Germline loops: CDR1 LNHNV, CDR2 YYDKDF (reference sequence). With 9 bases removed from V and 4 bases from J, the gap between germline ends came to 10 bases. The DNA of the CDR3 is TGTGCCACAGATAGCGGATACAATGAGCAGTTCTTC. Translating gives CATDSGYNEQFF.

The rearrangement joins TRBV6-6 to TRBJ1-6; the D is unclear. CDR1 and CDR2 from the germline V gene are MNHNY and SVGAGI (reference sequence). V shed 1 base and J shed 6 bases, with 7 bases lying between them. This CDR3 spans 14 amino acids. CDR3 in amino acids: CASSYFNINSPLHF. In nucleotides, the CDR3 is TGTGCCAGCAGTTACTTTAACATTAATTCACCCCTCCACTTT.

V and J are TRBV7-2 and TRBJ2-7, with TRBD1 matching over 9 bases. Germline V gives CDR1 SGHTA, CDR2 FQGNSA. This CDR3 has 17 residues. J was trimmed by 6 bases and V by 0 bases; bases with no gene match: 12. CDR3 region: CASSLATGGAFLLEQYF. For the CDR3, the DNA is TGTGCCAGCAGCTTAGCTACAGGGGGCGCATTTCTCCTCGAGCAGTACTTC. The full variable domain, rest sourced from reference TRBV7-2 and TRBJ2-7, is GAGVSQSPSNKVTEKGKDVELRCDPISGHTALYWYRQSLGQGLEFLIYFQGNSAPDKSGLPSDRFSAERTGGSVSTLTIQRTQQEDSAVYLCASSLATGGAFLLEQYFGPGTRLTVT.

This clonotype has more than one count but fewer than ten. This chain joins TRBV7-2 and TRBJ2-7; D is tentatively TRBD1 or TRBD2 (6 bases each). The CDR3 has 15 amino acids. Germline V gene sequence: CDR1 SGHTA, CDR2 FQGNSA. V was clipped by 0 bases and J by 3 bases, with 12 bases between them. The CDR3, as DNA: TGTGCCAGCAGCTTAGCCAGGGGAGGCATCTACGAGCAGTACTTC. It encodes CASSLARGGIYEQYF.

The CDR3 DNA reads TGTGCCAGCAGCTGGGACAGTCCTCGGGGCTACACCTTC. Encoded protein: CASSWDSPRGYTF. The gene calls are TRBV7-9 and TRBJ1-2, with TRBD1 identical over 7 bases. The CDR3 extends over 13 amino acids. Germline-derived CDR1 and CDR2 are SEHNR and FQNEAQ (reference sequence). The V gene end was trimmed by 4 bases and the J gene end by 8 bases; junction bases not matched to a gene: 7.

The chain links TRBV3-1 to TRBJ2-1; TRBD1 or TRBD2 may be the D gene (5 bases each). V lost 4 bases and J 4 bases, leaving 14 bases between the germline ends. This CDR3 has 15 residues. Germline CDR1 and CDR2: LGHDT and YNNKEL (reference sequence). The CDR3 protein is CASSLVGEVYNEQFF. In DNA, the CDR3 is TGTGCCAGCAGCCTAGTGGGGGAAGTATACAATGAGCAGTTCTTC.

As DNA, the CDR3 is TGTGCCAGCAGCGTAGCTTCGAGGACCCCGGATGAGCAGTACTTC. Translation gives CASSVASRTPDEQYF. This chain links TRBV9 with TRBJ2-7; no reliable D call. V was pared by 0 bases and J by 7 bases, with 17 bases between. CDR3 length equals 15 residues. Germline CDR1 is SGDLS and CDR2 is YYNGEE. Variable domain in full (rest from reference TRBV9 and TRBJ2-7): DSGVTQTPKHLITATGQRVTLRCSPRSGDLSVYWYQQSLDQGLQFLIQYYNGEERAKGNILERFSAQQFPDLHSELNLSSLELGDSALYFCASSVASRTPDEQYFGPGTRLTVT.

The V gene is TRBV29-1, the J gene TRBJ2-7; TRBD2 aligns across 10 bases. The CDR3 is 13 amino acids. CDR1 and CDR2 (germline): SQVTM, ANQGSEA. With 6 bases clipped from V and 7 bases from J, the junction kept 9 bases outside the gene matches. In nucleotides, the CDR3 is TGCAGCGTGGGGTGGACTAGCGGCAATGAGCAGTACTTC. Translated: CSVGWTSGNEQYF.